The 21 T cell receptor beta chains below come from one sample, sequenced in a study of control samples from healthy donors and cancer patients. The method was immunoSEQ multiplex PCR; TCRdb's version includes in-frame clones alone and lacks a portion of them. The sample yields about 150,000 clones, 89% seen once. Sequenced sample: blood. All receptors derive from a man younger than 40 in good health.

This clone showed up just once. The V gene is TRBV7-8, the J gene TRBJ1-5; no clear D. Trimming took 5 bases from V and 5 from J, leaving 19 bases between them. The CDR3 extends over 16 amino acids. In germline, CDR1 is SGHVS, CDR2 FQNEAQ. The CDR3 sequence is CASSRIYRGEYQPQHF. The CDR3 region has the DNA TGTGCCAGCAGCCGAATCTACCGCGGAGAATATCAGCCCCAGCATTTT.

The gene calls are TRBV4-1 and TRBJ2-7; possible D gene TRBD2, 7 bases. The CDR3 covers 15 residues. The V gene's germline CDR1 is MGHRA and CDR2 YSYEKL. Trimming shortened V by 4 bases and J by 4 bases, and 17 bases separated the two germline ends. The CDR3 sequence is CASSPGEGLLYEQYF. The CDR3 nucleotides are TGCGCCAGCAGCCCAGGGGAGGGCCTGTTGTACGAGCAGTACTTC.

V is TRBV7-9 and J is TRBJ2-7; 8 nucleotides align to TRBD1. The CDR3 loop spans 15 amino acids. V lost 6 bases and J lost 3; bases outside the gene matches: 10. Germline V gene sequence: CDR1 SEHNR, CDR2 FQNEAQ (reference sequence). The CDR3 bases are TGTGCCAGCAGTGGACAGGGAAACCATGTCTACGAGCAGTACTTC. It encodes CASSGQGNHVYEQYF.

The chain combines TRBV7-8 with TRBJ2-1; 12 bases are shared with TRBD1. The J segment lost 7 bases and the V segment lost 3 bases, leaving 10 bases of the junction unmatched. The CDR3 covers 17 residues. Germline CDR1 SGHVS, CDR2 FQNEAQ. For the CDR3, the DNA is TGTGCCAGCAGCTTCTCCGGGACAGGGGGCCTCCGGAATGAGCAGTTCTTC. Protein: CASSFSGTGGLRNEQFF.

CDR3 residues: CASSLSLGPYEQYF. The CDR3 nucleotides read TGTGCCAGCAGTTTATCTCTAGGCCCCTACGAGCAGTACTTC. The genes are TRBV27 and TRBJ2-7, with no clear D. The V end was cut by 0 bases, the J end by 2 bases, with 8 bases between. This CDR3 spans 14 amino acids. Germline loops: CDR1 MNHEY, CDR2 SMNVEV (reference sequence).

V is TRBV6-6 and J is TRBJ1-5, with D uncertain. CDR1 and CDR2 (germline): MNHNY, SVGAGI (reference sequence). V gave up 4 bases and J gave up 5 bases, with 6 bases separating them. The CDR3 spans 12 residues. CDR3 nucleotide sequence: TGTGCCAGCAGTTTGTCGGATCAGCCCCAGCATTTT. This translates into CASSLSDQPQHF.

V usage is TRBV19 and J usage is TRBJ1-5, with 7 bases that match TRBD1. From germline, CDR1 is LNHDA and CDR2 SQIVND (reference sequence). Trimming removed 4 bases from V and 10 bases from J; junction bases left unmatched: 7. The CDR3 extends over 13 amino acids. Here the CDR3 reads CASSTTGPGPQHF. The DNA for the CDR3 is TGTGCCAGTAGTACGACAGGGCCCGGCCCCCAGCATTTT.

The chain has TRBV24-1 and TRBJ1-2, with D tentatively TRBD1 (5 bases). The germline V gene has CDR1 KGHDR and CDR2 SFDVKD. The CDR3 has 13 amino acids. The V end lost 3 bases, the J end lost 4 bases, and 8 bases lay between the germline ends. The CDR3 sequence: CATSDGTGYGYTF. CDR3 DNA sequence: TGTGCCACCAGTGATGGTACAGGCTATGGCTACACCTTC.

This clone was seen more than once but under ten times. This chain connects TRBV11-3 to TRBJ2-7, with D possibly TRBD1 on 6 matching bases. The germline gives CDR1 SGHNT, CDR2 YENEEA. This CDR3 comprises 12 residues. Trimming took 4 bases from V and 7 from J, leaving 11 bases between them. The CDR3: CASSSGHQEQYF. The CDR3 nucleotides read TGTGCCAGCAGCTCGGGACATCAGGAGCAGTACTTC.

This chain uses TRBV15 with TRBJ2-1; D gene uncertain. This CDR3 comprises 14 residues. Germline V lookup: CDR1 LNHNV, CDR2 YYDKDF (reference sequence). Deletions cut 0 bases from V and 5 bases from J, with 8 bases between. CDR3: CATSRDSGNNEQFF. CDR3 nucleotide sequence: TGTGCCACCAGCAGAGATTCAGGAAACAATGAGCAGTTCTTC.

V and J are TRBV3-1 (or the pseudogene TRBV3-2) and TRBJ2-3; D possibly corresponds to TRBD2 (5 bases). CDR1 and CDR2 from the germline V gene are LGHDT and YNNKEL (reference sequence). The CDR3 is 15 residues long. The V end was cut by 1 base, the J end by 2 bases, with 10 bases between. CDR3 amino acids: CASSQGTGTTDTQYF. For the CDR3, the DNA is TGTGCCAGCAGCCAAGGGACTGGTACCACAGATACGCAGTATTTT.

V usage is TRBV18 and J usage is TRBJ1-1; the D is unclear. The CDR3 length is 15 residues. Trimming took 4 bases from V and 0 from J, leaving 12 bases between them. Per germline, CDR1 KGHSH and CDR2 LQKENI. CDR3 amino acids: CASSLSLSMNTEAFF. Here the CDR3 DNA reads TGTGCCAGCTCACTCAGTTTATCCATGAACACTGAAGCTTTCTTT.

To note about this clone: The same CDR3 arises from other DNA sequences in this sample as well. The chain links TRBV12-3 or TRBV12-4 to TRBJ2-3, with D possibly being TRBD1 (6 bases). CDR3 length: 13 amino acids. Trimming pared 6 bases from V and 1 base from J, leaving 8 bases between. The CDR3 nucleotides read TGTGCCAGCAGGTCAGGGGGCACAGATACGCAGTATTTT. Translating it yields CASRSGGTDTQYF.

Written as DNA, the CDR3 is TGCGCCAGCAGCCAAGATGAGAGGGGCGGGACGTATGGCTACACCTTC. This codes for CASSQDERGGTYGYTF. The chain uses TRBV4-3 and TRBJ1-2; maybe TRBD1 (5 bases). The V end lost 0 bases, the J end lost 5 bases, and 16 bases lay between the germline ends. The CDR3 runs to 16 residues. Germline assignment: CDR1 LGHNA and CDR2 YSLEER.

The V gene is TRBV4-2, the J gene TRBJ1-3; D possibly corresponds to TRBD1 (6 bases). The ends were cut back, 0 bases at V and 0 bases at J, with 12 bases in the middle. CDR3 size: 17 residues. Germline V lookup: CDR1 LGHNA, CDR2 YNFKEQ. CDR3 coding DNA: TGTGCCAGCAGCCAAGAGGGACAATTACTCTCTGGAAACACCATATATTTT. Protein product: CASSQEGQLLSGNTIYF.

This sequence joins TRBV25-1 and TRBJ2-7; tentative D call: TRBD1 (5 bases). In germline, CDR1 is MGHDK, CDR2 SYGVNS. V lost 6 bases to trimming and J lost 2 bases, with 8 bases between them. The CDR3 is made up of 12 amino acids. CDR3 nucleotides: TGTGCCAGCAGGGGGCCTCCCTACGAGCAGTACTTC. Its translation is CASRGPPYEQYF.

The rearrangement uses TRBV7-9 and TRBJ1-3; no definite D call. The CDR3 contains 13 residues. In germline, CDR1 is SEHNR, CDR2 FQNEAQ (reference sequence). Trimming left V 7 bases short and J 0 bases short, with 7 bases between. The CDR3 spells CASTSFSGNTIYF. The DNA of the CDR3 is TGTGCCAGCACCTCCTTCTCTGGAAACACCATATATTTT.

The J gene is TRBJ2-1, the V gene TRBV30; D might be TRBD2 (6 bases). Trimming stripped 2 bases from V and 6 bases from J, with 8 bases between. The V gene's germline CDR1 is GTSNPN and CDR2 SVGIG (reference sequence). CDR3 length: 12 residues. CDR3 in amino acids: CAWSLASNEQFF. Here the CDR3 DNA reads TGTGCCTGGAGTCTAGCGTCCAATGAGCAGTTCTTC.

The chain employs TRBV4-3 and TRBJ1-2, with 8 bases lining up with TRBD1. The CDR3 contains 17 residues. Unmatched junction bases numbered 10, after V lost 1 base and J lost 3 bases. CDR1 is LGHNA, CDR2 YSLEER, per germline. In DNA, the CDR3 is TGCGCCAGCAGCCAAGGGGTTTCAGGGGGCGTTCACTATGGCTACACCTTC. It yields the protein CASSQGVSGGVHYGYTF.

V is TRBV5-4 and J is TRBJ2-1; 9 bases are shared with TRBD2. The CDR3 sequence is 15 residues long. Looked up from germline, CDR1 is SGHNT and CDR2 is YYREEE (reference sequence). J gave up 9 bases and V 6 bases, and 13 bases lay outside the gene matches. The CDR3 sequence is CASTPGLAVASEQFF. The DNA for the CDR3 is TGTGCCAGCACGCCGGGACTAGCAGTAGCGAGTGAGCAGTTCTTC. The whole variable domain, filled in from reference TRBV5-4 and TRBJ2-1, reads ETGVTQSPTHLIKTRGQQVTLRCSSQSGHNTVSWYQQALGQGPQFIFQYYREEENGRGNFPPRFSGLQFPNYSSELNVNALELDDSALYLCASTPGLAVASEQFFGPGTRLTVL.

CDR3 DNA sequence: TGTGCCAGCAGCTTAGAGTCAGGGGGGATCTACGAGCAGTACTTC. It specifies CASSLESGGIYEQYF. The chain is built from TRBV7-3 and TRBJ2-7; tentatively, D is TRBD1 (7 bases). The CDR3 runs to 15 residues. Germline V CDR1 and CDR2: SGHTA, FQGTGA. Trimming took off 2 bases at V and 3 bases at J, with 14 bases between the two ends.